The clone carrying this T cell receptor beta chain was seen more than once but under ten times. Its target is unknown. CDR3 length equals 15 residues. Trimming cost V 4 bases and J 8 bases, with 21 bases left between them. CDR1 and CDR2 (germline): DFQATT, SNEGSKA (reference sequence). Cultured CD4+ T-cell DNA underwent Oncomine TCR Beta short-read sequencing. A single record per CDR3 protein comes from TCRdb applying MiXCR to the PCR reads. The sample carries under 20,000 distinct CDR3 sequences, 48% recorded once. The record originates from a study of vaccination and CD4 T cells after COVID-19. Treatment given: roughly ten-day PBMC culture with coronavirus spike peptide pools or control peptides (ViraFEST assay). Study conclusions and caveats: Looking at convalescent patients, a median roughly 90% of reactive clones were present only post-vaccination.

This sequence originates from a human donor who had recovered from COVID-19. The sequences come from CD4+ T cells from blood, cultured in vitro, collected before SARS-CoV-2 vaccination. The V call is TRBV20-1, the J call TRBJ1-5; D not certain. CDR3 residues: CSANPPEGIWKPQHF. DNA of the CDR3: TGCAGTGCTAACCCCCCAGAAGGGATATGGAAGCCCCAGCATTTT.